A selection of T cell receptor beta chains follows, all from one sample in a study of blood T cell repertoires in COVID-19. Repertoires were generated with immunoSEQ multiplex PCR, while TCRdb's copy carries only in-frame clones and drops some. The sample has some 200,000 clones; roughly 90% are singletons. Material for sequencing was peripheral blood. These receptors all stem from a woman aged 45-60 years with acute or convalescent COVID-19. Each CDR3 is given with its conserved first and last residue. A D gene is named only where the DNA matches it firmly. Clone size, where shown, is once, few, many, or a class for clones that have expanded.

TGTGCCTGGTCGTTTAGCGATAGCTCCTACGAGCAGTACTTC	CAWSFSDSSYEQYF	-	TRBJ2-7	TRBV30	14	-
TGTGCCAGCAGCTCCCCAGGGAACTCACCCCTCCACTTT	CASSSPGNSPLHF	-	TRBJ1-6	TRBV5-4	13	-
TGTGCCAGCAGCCAAGATTGGGCAGGGGTTGTCGGCTACACCTTC	CASSQDWAGVVGYTF	-	TRBJ1-2	TRBV3-1/TRBV3-2	15	-
TGTGCCAGTAGTATAGATCGAGTTAAGTCTATGTTCTTC	CASSIDRVKSMFF	-	TRBJ2-1	TRBV19	13	-
TGTGCCAGCAGTTACTCGTGGGGGCCTGGCAATGAGCAGTTCTTC	CASSYSWGPGNEQFF	-	TRBJ2-1	TRBV6-5	15	-
TGTGCCAGTAGTATAGGACTAGCGGAACCTTACAATGAGCAGTTCTTC	CASSIGLAEPYNEQFF	-	TRBJ2-1	TRBV19	16	TRBD2
TGCAGTGCTCAGGGACAGGGGTACCAAGAGACCCAGTACTTC	CSAQGQGYQETQYF	-	TRBJ2-5	TRBV29-1	14	TRBD1
TGTGCCAGCAGCCACCCTCAGGAAATCTATAGCAATCAGCCCCAGCATTTT	CASSHPQEIYSNQPQHF	-	TRBJ1-5	TRBV3-1/TRBV3-2	17	-
TGTGCCAGCAGCTTAGGACAGGGTATCCCAGATACGCAGTATTTT	CASSLGQGIPDTQYF	-	TRBJ2-3	TRBV7-8	15	TRBD1
TGTGCCATCAGTGAAGCAGGGGACGAGCAGTACTTC	CAISEAGDEQYF	-	TRBJ2-7	TRBV10-3	12	-
TGTGCCAGCAGCCCATGGACAGGGGCCAATGAGCAGTTCTTC	CASSPWTGANEQFF	-	TRBJ2-1	TRBV7-2	14	TRBD1
TGCAGCGTTGGGCAGGGAAAGCAGTACTTC	CSVGQGKQYF	-	TRBJ2-7	TRBV29-1	10	-
TGTGCCAGCAGCTTGTGGACTAGCGGGGCGTACGAGCAGTACTTC	CASSLWTSGAYEQYF	few	TRBJ2-7	TRBV7-2	15	TRBD2
TGTGCCAGCAGCTTCTGGCTAGCGGGAAAAAATGAGCAGTTCTTC	CASSFWLAGKNEQFF	-	TRBJ2-1	TRBV11-2	15	TRBD2
TGCGCCAGCAGCAGGACTAGCGGGGGGAGTGCCGGGGAGCTGTTTTTT	CASSRTSGGSAGELFF	many	TRBJ2-2	TRBV5-1	16	TRBD2
TGCGCCAGCTCAAAGGGGGCAGGGCATGACTATGGCTACACCTTC	CASSKGAGHDYGYTF	-	TRBJ1-2	TRBV4-3	15	TRBD1
TGTGCCAGCAGTTATTTCACAGGGACCGGGGAGCTGTTTTTT	CASSYFTGTGELFF	-	TRBJ2-2	TRBV6-2/TRBV6-3	14	-
TGTGCCAGCAGTTCATCAGGGTACCATGGCTACACCTTC	CASSSSGYHGYTF	-	TRBJ1-2	TRBV12-3/TRBV12-4	13	-
TGTGCCAGCAGCTTAGCCCACAGTTTCAATCAGCCCCAGCATTTT	CASSLAHSFNQPQHF	once	TRBJ1-5	TRBV7-2	15	-
TGTGCCATCAGTGTATTAACAGACAATGAGCAGTTCTTC	CAISVLTDNEQFF	-	TRBJ2-1	TRBV10-3	13	-